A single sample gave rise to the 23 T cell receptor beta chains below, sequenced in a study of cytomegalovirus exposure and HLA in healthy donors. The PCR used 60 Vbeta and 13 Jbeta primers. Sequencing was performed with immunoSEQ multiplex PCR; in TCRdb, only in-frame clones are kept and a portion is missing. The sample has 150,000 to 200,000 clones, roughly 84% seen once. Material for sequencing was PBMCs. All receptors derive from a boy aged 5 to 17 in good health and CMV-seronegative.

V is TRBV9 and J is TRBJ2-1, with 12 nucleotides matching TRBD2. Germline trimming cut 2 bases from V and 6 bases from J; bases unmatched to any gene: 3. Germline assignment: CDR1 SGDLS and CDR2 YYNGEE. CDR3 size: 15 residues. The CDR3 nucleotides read TGTGCCAGCAGCGTGACTAGCGGGGGACCCAATGAGCAGTTCTTC. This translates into CASSVTSGGPNEQFF.

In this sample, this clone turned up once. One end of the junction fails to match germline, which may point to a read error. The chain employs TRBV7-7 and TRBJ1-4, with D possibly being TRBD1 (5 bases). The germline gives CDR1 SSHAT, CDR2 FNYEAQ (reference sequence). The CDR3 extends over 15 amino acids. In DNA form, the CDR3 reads TGTGCTAGCAGCTTGGGGGGGTTGGCTAATGAAAAACTGTTTTTT. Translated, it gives CASSLGGLANEKLFF.

CDR3 nucleotide sequence: TGCGCCAGCCACGGCCGAAGGACTACCACAGATACGCAGTATTTT. As protein: CASHGRRTTTDTQYF. The chain employs TRBV10-2 and TRBJ2-3, with a weak D call TRBD2 (6 bases). This CDR3 is 15 amino acids long. Germline values: CDR1 WSHSY, CDR2 SAAADI. V was clipped by 8 bases and J by 2 bases, with 17 bases between them.

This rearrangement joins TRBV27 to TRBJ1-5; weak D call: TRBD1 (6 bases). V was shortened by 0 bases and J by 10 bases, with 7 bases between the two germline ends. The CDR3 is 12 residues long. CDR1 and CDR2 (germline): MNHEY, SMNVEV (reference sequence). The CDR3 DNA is TGTGCCAGCAGTTTATCTGGGGGCCCCCAGCATTTT. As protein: CASSLSGGPQHF.

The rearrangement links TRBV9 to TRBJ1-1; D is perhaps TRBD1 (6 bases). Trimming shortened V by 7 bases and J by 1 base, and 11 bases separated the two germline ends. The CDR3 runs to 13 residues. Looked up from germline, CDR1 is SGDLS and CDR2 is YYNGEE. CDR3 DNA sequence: TGTGCCAGCCAAAGGACAGCGAACACTGAAGCTTTCTTT. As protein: CASQRTANTEAFF.

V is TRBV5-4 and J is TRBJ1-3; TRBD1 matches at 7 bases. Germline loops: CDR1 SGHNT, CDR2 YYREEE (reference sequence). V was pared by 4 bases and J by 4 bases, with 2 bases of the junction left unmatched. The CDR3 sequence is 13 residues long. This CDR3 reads CASSVDRGNTIYF. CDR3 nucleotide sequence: TGTGCCAGCAGCGTGGACAGGGGAAACACCATATATTTT.

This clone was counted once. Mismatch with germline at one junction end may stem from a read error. The CDR3 coding sequence is TGTGCCTGGAGTCTCGGGTCCCGCACCGATACGCAGTATTTT. Translated, it gives CAWSLGSRTDTQYF. The rearrangement links TRBV30 to TRBJ2-3; no clear D. The CDR3 is 14 amino acids. Looked up from germline, CDR1 is GTSNPN and CDR2 is SVGIG (reference sequence).

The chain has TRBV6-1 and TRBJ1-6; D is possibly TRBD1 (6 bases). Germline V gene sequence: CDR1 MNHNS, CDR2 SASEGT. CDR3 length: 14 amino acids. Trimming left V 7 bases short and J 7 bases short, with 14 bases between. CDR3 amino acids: CASTSRGWNSPLHF. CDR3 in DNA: TGTGCCAGCACTTCCAGGGGATGGAATTCACCCCTCCACTTT.

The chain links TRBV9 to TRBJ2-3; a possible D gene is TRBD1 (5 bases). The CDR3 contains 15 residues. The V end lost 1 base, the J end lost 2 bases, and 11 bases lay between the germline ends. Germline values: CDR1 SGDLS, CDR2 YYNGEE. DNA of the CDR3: TGTGCCAGCAGCGTAACAGGTTATCTCACAGATACGCAGTATTTT. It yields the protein CASSVTGYLTDTQYF.

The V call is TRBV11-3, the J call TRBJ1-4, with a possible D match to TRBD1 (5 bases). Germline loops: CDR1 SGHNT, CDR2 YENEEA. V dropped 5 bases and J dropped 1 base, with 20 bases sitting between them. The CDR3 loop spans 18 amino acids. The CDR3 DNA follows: TGTGCCAGCAGCCTTTCTCGGGGGGGAAGGCGAACTAATGAAAAACTGTTTTTT. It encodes CASSLSRGGRRTNEKLFF.

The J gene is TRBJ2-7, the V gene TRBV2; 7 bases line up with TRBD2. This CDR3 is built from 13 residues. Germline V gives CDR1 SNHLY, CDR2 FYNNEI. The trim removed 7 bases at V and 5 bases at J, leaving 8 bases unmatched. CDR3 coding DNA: TGTGCCAGCACCGAGGGAGGGAGCCACGAGCAGTACTTC. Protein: CASTEGGSHEQYF.

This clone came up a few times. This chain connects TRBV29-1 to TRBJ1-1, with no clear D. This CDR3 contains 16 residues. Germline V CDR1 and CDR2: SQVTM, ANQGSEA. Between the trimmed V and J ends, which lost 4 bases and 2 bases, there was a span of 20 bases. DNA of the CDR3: TGCAGCGTTGGAGGTACTGGGAGGGCCTTTAACACTGAAGCTTTCTTT. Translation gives CSVGGTGRAFNTEAFF.

DNA for the CDR3: TGTGCCAGCAGCCCCCCCAGTCGACTCGATTACGAGCAGTACTTC. Translation: CASSPPSRLDYEQYF. The chain combines TRBV7-6 with TRBJ2-7, with no clear D. The CDR3 has 15 residues. V was pared by 5 bases and J by 4 bases, with 18 bases between. Germline V gives CDR1 SGHVS, CDR2 FNYEAQ.

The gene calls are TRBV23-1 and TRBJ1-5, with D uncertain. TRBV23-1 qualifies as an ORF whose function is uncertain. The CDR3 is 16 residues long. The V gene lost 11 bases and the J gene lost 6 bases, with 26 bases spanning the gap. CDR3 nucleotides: TGCGCCCCGGGAGGCCTCAAGGCAAGGAAGGGTCAGCCCCAGCATTTT. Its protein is CAPGGLKARKGQPQHF.

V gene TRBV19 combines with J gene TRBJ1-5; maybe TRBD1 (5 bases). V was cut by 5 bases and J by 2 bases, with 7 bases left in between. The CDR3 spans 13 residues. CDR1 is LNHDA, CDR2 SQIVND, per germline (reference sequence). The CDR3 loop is CASSQGRNQPQHF. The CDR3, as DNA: TGTGCCAGTAGTCAGGGTCGCAATCAGCCCCAGCATTTT.

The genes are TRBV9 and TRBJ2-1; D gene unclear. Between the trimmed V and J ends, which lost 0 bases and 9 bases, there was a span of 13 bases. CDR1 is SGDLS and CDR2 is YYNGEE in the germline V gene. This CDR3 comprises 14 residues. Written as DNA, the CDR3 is TGTGCCAGCAGCGTAGTACAGTCGATAGGTGAGCAGTTCTTC. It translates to CASSVVQSIGEQFF. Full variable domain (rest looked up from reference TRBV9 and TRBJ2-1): DSGVTQTPKHLITATGQRVTLRCSPRSGDLSVYWYQQSLDQGLQFLIQYYNGEERAKGNILERFSAQQFPDLHSELNLSSLELGDSALYFCASSVVQSIGEQFFGPGTRLTVL.

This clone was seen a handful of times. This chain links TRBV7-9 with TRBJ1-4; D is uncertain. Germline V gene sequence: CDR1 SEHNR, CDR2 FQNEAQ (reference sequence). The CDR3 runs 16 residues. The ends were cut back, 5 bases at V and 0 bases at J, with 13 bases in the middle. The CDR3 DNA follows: TGTGCCAGCAGCCCCCGGCGAGGGACAACTAATGAAAAACTGTTTTTT. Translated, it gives CASSPRRGTTNEKLFF.

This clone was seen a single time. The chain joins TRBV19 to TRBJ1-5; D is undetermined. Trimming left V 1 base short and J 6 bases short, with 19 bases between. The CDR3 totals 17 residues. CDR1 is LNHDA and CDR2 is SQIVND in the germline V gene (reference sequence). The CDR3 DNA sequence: TGTGCCAGTAGTATAGTAGCGGGCAACACCTTCAGTCAGCCCCAGCATTTT. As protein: CASSIVAGNTFSQPQHF.

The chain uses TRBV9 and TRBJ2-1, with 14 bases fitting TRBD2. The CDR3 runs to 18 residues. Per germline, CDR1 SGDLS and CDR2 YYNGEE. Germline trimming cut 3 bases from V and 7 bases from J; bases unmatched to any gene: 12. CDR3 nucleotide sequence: TGTGCCAGCAGCGCAAACCTTCTGGGACTAGCGGGGGTAAATGAGCAGTTCTTC. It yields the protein CASSANLLGLAGVNEQFF.

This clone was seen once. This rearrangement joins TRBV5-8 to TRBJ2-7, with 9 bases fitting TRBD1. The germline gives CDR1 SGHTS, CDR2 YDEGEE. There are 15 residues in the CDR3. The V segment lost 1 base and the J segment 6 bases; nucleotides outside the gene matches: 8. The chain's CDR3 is CASSLTGTGLGEQYF. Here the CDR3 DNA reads TGTGCCAGCAGCTTGACGGGGACAGGGCTCGGCGAGCAGTACTTC.

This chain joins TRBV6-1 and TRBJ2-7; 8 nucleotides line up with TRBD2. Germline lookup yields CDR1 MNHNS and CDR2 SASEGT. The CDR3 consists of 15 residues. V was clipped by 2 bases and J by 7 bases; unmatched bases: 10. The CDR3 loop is CASSEQRGSLLEQYF. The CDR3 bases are TGTGCCAGCAGTGAACAGCGGGGGAGCCTGTTGGAGCAGTACTTC.

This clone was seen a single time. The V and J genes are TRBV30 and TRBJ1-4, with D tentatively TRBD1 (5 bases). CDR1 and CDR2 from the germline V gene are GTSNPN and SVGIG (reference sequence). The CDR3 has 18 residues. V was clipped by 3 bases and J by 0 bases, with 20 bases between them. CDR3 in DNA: TGTGCCTGGAGCGCGGAGGGACCTTTCCTTGCAACTAATGAAAAACTGTTTTTT. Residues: CAWSAEGPFLATNEKLFF.

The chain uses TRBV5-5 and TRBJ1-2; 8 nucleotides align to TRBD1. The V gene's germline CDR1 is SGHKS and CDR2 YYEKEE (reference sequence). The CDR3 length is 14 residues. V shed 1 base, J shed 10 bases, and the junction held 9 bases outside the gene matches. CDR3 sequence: CASSLLPGQVVYTF. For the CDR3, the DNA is TGTGCCAGCAGCTTGTTGCCGGGACAGGTTGTCTACACCTTC.